A selection of T cell receptor beta chains follows, all from one sample in a study of blood T cell repertoires in COVID-19. Using immunoSEQ multiplex PCR, the repertoire was profiled, and TCRdb retains in-frame clones only, with some absent. The sample shows about 260,000 clones, about nine tenths of them seen only once. Sequencing was done on a sample of PBMCs or T cells enriched from blood (not recorded which). The receptors stem from a man in his fifties who had been exposed to COVID-19. The CDR3 runs from the conserved cysteine through the conserved F or W. The D gene is left open where the match is weak. Clone sizes are given selectively: once, few, many, or a class where the clone is expanded.

J gene	D gene	V gene	clone size	CDR3 protein	CDR3 DNA
TRBJ2-4	.	TRBV3-1/TRBV3-2	.	CASSPLPSLAKNIQYF	TGTGCCAGCAGCCCTCTCCCTAGCCTTGCCAAAAACATTCAGTACTTC
TRBJ1-1	.	TRBV7-9	.	CASSLEVLGHTEAFF	TGTGCCAGCAGCTTAGAGGTACTGGGCCACACTGAAGCTTTCTTT
TRBJ2-1	.	TRBV12-2	few	CASRPNRTVYNEQFF	TGTGCAAGTCGCCCTAACCGGACAGTTTACAATGAGCAGTTCTTC
TRBJ2-5	.	TRBV7-2	once	CASSLTSRQGETQYF	TGTGCCAGCAGCTTAACGTCGAGGCAGGGGGAGACCCAGTACTTC
TRBJ1-4	.	TRBV5-6	once	CASSLRLWSTNEKLFF	TGTGCCAGCAGCTTGCGCCTATGGTCAACTAATGAAAAACTGTTTTTT
TRBJ1-2	TRBD1	TRBV19	.	CASSLGQAYHGYTF	TGTGCCAGTAGCCTCGGACAGGCCTACCATGGCTACACCTTC
TRBJ1-5	TRBD1	TRBV24-1	once	CATSDLTGVNNQPQHF	TGTGCCACCAGTGATTTAACAGGGGTTAACAATCAGCCCCAGCATTTT
TRBJ1-4	TRBD1	TRBV28	.	CASSRTGTGVEKLFF	TGTGCCAGCAGCCGGACCGGGACAGGGGTAGAAAAACTGTTTTTT
TRBJ1-2	.	TRBV7-9	.	CASSPFWDTFNYGYTF	TGTGCCAGCAGCCCGTTTTGGGACACGTTTAACTATGGCTACACCTTC
TRBJ2-7	TRBD2	TRBV12-5	.	CASGLTGTSGGIYEQYF	TGTGCTAGTGGTTTGACCGGGACTAGCGGGGGAATATACGAGCAGTACTTC
TRBJ1-2	.	TRBV3-1/TRBV3-2	.	CASSQGLVPGYTF	TGTGCCAGCAGCCAAGGTCTAGTACCCGGCTACACCTTC
TRBJ2-7	.	TRBV24-1	once	CATQTDTTYEQYF	TGTGCCACCCAAACGGACACAACCTACGAGCAGTACTTC
TRBJ1-6	TRBD1	TRBV6-5	.	CASSQDRGPSPLHF	TGTGCCAGCAGCCAGGACAGGGGCCCTTCACCCCTCCACTTT
TRBJ2-2	.	TRBV10-1	.	CASSPESTGELFF	TGCGCCAGCAGCCCCGAGAGCACCGGGGAGCTGTTTTTT
TRBJ2-5	.	TRBV5-1	.	CASSLDLGATETQYF	TGCGCCAGCAGCTTGGATCTGGGGGCCACAGAGACCCAGTACTTC
TRBJ2-1	TRBD2	TRBV10-3	.	CAIRLEAASGVRDEQFF	TGTGCCATCAGACTTGAGGCGGCTAGCGGCGTACGGGATGAGCAGTTCTTC
TRBJ2-1	TRBD1	TRBV29-1	once	CSVELWDRVAEQFF	TGCAGCGTTGAATTATGGGACAGGGTCGCTGAGCAGTTCTTC
TRBJ2-1	TRBD1	TRBV27	.	CASSPRQGALFRGYNEQFF	TGTGCCAGCAGTCCCCGACAGGGGGCGCTTTTTAGGGGCTACAATGAGCAGTTCTTC
TRBJ2-5	TRBD2	TRBV9	once	CASSGGLAGVETQYF	TGTGCCAGCAGCGGGGGACTAGCGGGAGTGGAGACCCAGTACTTC
TRBJ2-3	TRBD2	TRBV30	.	CAWSVGTRGTQYF	TGTGCCTGGAGTGTCGGGACTAGAGGCACGCAGTATTTT
TRBJ2-1	.	TRBV9	.	CASGGSISYNEQFF	TGTGCCAGCGGTGGGAGTATCTCCTACAATGAGCAGTTCTTC
TRBJ1-5	.	TRBV7-8	.	CASSLGARTGNQPQHF	TGTGCCAGCAGCTTAGGTGCCCGAACGGGAAATCAGCCCCAGCATTTT